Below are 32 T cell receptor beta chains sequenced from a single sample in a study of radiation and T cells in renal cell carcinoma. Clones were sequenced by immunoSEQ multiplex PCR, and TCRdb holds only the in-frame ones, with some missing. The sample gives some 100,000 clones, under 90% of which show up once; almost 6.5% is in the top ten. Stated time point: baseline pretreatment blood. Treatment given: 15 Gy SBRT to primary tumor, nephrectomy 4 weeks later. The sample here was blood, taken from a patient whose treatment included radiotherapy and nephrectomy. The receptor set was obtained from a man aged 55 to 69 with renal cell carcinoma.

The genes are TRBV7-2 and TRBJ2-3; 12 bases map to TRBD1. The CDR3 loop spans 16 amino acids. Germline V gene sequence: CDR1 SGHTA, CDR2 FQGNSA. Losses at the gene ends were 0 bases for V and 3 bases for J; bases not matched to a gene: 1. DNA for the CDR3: TGTGCCAGCAGCTTAGCGGGACAGGGGGCGACAGATACGCAGTATTTT. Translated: CASSLAGQGATDTQYF.

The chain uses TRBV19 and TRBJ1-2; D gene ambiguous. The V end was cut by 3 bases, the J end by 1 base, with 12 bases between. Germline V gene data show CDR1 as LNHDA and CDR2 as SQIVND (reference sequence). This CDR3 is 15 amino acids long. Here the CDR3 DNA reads TGTGCCAGTAGTATCCCGTCCTCAGTTAACTATGGCTACACCTTC. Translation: CASSIPSSVNYGYTF.

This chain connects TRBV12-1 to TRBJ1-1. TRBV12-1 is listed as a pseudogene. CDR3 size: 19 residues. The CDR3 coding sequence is TGTGCCAGCAGCCATCAACTGGCTACCCTACTTGCACAGAACACTGAAGCTTTCTTT. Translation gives CASSHQLATLLAQNTEAFF.

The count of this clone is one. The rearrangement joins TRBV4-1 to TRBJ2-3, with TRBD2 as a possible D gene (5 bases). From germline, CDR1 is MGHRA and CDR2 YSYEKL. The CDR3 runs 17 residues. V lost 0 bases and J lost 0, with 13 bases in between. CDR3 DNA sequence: TGCGCCAGCAGCCAAGATGGAAGCGGAACTAGCACAGATACGCAGTATTTT. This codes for CASSQDGSGTSTDTQYF.

Here the CDR3 DNA reads TGTGCCAGCAGCTTGGTGGGACGGGACTATGGCTACACCTTC. Encoded protein: CASSLVGRDYGYTF. The J gene is TRBJ1-2, the V gene TRBV5-6, with TRBD1 as a possible D gene (5 bases). The length of the CDR3 is 14 residues. CDR1 is SGHDT and CDR2 is YYEEEE in the germline V gene. V lost 0 bases, J lost 3 bases, and 9 bases lay in between.

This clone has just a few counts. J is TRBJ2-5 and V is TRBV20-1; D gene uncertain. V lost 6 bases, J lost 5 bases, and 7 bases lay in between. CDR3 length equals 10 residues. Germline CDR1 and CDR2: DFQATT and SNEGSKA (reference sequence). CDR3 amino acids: CSATRETQYF. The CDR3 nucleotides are TGCAGTGCAACACGCGAGACCCAGTACTTC.

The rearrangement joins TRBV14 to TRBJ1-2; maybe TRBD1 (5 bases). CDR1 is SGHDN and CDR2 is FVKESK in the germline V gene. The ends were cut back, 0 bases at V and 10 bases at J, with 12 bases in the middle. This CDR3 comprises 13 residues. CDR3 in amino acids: CASSQDWGVDYTF. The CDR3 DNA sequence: TGTGCCAGCAGCCAAGATTGGGGGGTGGACTACACCTTC.

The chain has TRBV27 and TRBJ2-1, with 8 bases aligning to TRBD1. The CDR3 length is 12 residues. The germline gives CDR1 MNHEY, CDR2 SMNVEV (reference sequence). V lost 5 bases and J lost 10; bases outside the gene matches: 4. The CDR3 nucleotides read TGTGCCAGCAGTCCCCCAGGGGGCGAGCAGTTCTTC. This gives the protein CASSPPGGEQFF.

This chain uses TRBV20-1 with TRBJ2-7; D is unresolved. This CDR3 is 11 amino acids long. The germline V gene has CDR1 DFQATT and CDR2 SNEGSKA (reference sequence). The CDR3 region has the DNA TGCACGACTGGGTCAGGCTACGAGCAGTACTTC. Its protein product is CTTGSGYEQYF.

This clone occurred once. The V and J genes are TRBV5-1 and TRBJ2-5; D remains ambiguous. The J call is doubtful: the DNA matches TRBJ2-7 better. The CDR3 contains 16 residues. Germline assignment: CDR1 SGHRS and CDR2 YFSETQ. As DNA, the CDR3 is TGCGCCAGCAGCTTGGCCCCAAGAGAACTTGGCTACGAGCAGTACTTC. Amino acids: CASSLAPRELGYEQYF.

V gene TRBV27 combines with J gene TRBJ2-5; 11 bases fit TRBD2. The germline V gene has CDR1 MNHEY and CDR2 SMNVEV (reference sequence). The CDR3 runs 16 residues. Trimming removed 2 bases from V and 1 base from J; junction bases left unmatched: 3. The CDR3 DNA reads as TGTGCCAGCAGTTTACTAGCGGGAGGCCCCCAAGAGACCCAGTACTTC. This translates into CASSLLAGGPQETQYF.

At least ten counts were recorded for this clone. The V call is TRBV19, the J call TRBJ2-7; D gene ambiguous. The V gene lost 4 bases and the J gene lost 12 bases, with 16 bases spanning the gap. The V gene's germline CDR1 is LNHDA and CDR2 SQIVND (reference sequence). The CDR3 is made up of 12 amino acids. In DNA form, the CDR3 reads TGTGCCAGTAGTAGCGGACGCGCCAGGCTGTACTTC. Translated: CASSSGRARLYF.

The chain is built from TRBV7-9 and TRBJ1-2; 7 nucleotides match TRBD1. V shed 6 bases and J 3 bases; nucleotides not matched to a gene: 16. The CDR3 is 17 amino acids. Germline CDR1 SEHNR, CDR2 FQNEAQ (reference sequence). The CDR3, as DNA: TGTGCCAGCAGGCCAGCCCCAGACAGGGCGGTATACTATGGCTACACCTTC. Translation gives CASRPAPDRAVYYGYTF.

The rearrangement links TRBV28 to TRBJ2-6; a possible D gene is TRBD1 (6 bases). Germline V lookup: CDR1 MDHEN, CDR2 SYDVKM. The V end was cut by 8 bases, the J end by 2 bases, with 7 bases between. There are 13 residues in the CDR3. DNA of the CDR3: TGTGCCAGCGAGGGGGCTGGGGCCAACGTCCTGACTTTC. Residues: CASEGAGANVLTF.

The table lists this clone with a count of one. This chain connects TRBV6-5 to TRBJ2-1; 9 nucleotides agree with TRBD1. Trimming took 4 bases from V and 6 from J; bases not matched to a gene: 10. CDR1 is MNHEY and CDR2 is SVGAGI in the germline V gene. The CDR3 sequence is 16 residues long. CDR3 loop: CASSWGQGPTSNEQFF. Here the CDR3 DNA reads TGTGCCAGCAGTTGGGGACAGGGCCCGACTAGCAATGAGCAGTTCTTC.

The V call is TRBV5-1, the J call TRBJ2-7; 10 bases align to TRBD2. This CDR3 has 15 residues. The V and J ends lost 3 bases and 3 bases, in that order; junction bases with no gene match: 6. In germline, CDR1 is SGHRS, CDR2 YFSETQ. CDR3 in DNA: TGCGCCAGCAGCTCGTTAACTAGCGGGGTCTACGAGCAGTACTTC. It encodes CASSSLTSGVYEQYF. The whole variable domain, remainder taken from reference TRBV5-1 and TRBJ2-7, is KAGVTQTPRYLIKTRGQQVTLSCSPISGHRSVSWYQQTPGQGLQFLFEYFSETQRNKGNFPGRFSGRQFSNSRSEMNVSTLELGDSALYLCASSSLTSGVYEQYFGPGTRLTVT.

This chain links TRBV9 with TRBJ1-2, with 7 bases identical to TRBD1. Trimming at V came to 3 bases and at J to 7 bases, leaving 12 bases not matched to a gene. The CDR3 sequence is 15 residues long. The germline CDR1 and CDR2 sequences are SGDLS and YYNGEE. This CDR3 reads CASSARDSSIGGYTF. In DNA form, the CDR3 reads TGTGCCAGCAGCGCCCGGGACAGCTCTATCGGTGGCTACACCTTC.

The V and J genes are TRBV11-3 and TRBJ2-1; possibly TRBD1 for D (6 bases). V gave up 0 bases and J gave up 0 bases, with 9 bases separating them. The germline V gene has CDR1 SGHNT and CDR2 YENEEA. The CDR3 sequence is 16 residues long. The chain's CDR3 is CASSLEGGSSYNEQFF. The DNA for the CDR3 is TGTGCCAGCAGCTTAGAAGGGGGTAGCTCCTACAATGAGCAGTTCTTC. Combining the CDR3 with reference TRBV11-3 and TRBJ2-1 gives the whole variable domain EAGVVQSPRYKIIEKKQPVAFWCNPISGHNTLYWYLQNLGQGPELLIRYENEEAVDDSQLPKDRFSAERLKGVDSTLKIQPAELGDSAVYLCASSLEGGSSYNEQFFGPGTRLTVL.

CDR3 sequence (DNA): TGTGCCAGCAGCCAAACTAGCGGGAGGGCCTACGAGCAGTACTTC. This translates into CASSQTSGRAYEQYF. The chain has TRBV5-4 and TRBJ2-7; 13 bases map to TRBD2. With 4 bases clipped from V and 2 bases from J, the junction kept 3 bases outside the gene matches. There are 15 residues in the CDR3. CDR1 is SGHNT, CDR2 YYREEE, per germline (reference sequence). Variable domain in full (rest from reference TRBV5-4 and TRBJ2-7): ETGVTQSPTHLIKTRGQQVTLRCSSQSGHNTVSWYQQALGQGPQFIFQYYREEENGRGNFPPRFSGLQFPNYSSELNVNALELDDSALYLCASSQTSGRAYEQYFGPGTRLTVT.

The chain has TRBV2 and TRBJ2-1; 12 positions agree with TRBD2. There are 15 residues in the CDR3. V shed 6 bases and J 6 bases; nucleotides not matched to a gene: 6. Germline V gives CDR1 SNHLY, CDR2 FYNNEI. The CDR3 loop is CASRWLAGGLNEQFF. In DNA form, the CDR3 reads TGTGCCAGCAGATGGCTAGCGGGAGGGCTCAATGAGCAGTTCTTC.

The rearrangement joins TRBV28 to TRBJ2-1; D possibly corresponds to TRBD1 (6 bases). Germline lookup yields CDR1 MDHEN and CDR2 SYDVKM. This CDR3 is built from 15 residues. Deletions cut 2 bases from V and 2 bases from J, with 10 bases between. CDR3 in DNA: TGTGCCAGCAGTTTAGACAGGCCACCCTACAATGAGCAGTTCTTC. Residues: CASSLDRPPYNEQFF. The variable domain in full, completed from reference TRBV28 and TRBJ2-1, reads DVKVTQSSRYLVKRTGEKVFLECVQDMDHENMFWYRQDPGLGLRLIYFSYDVKMKEKGDIPEGYSVSREKKERFSLILESASTNQTSMYLCASSLDRPPYNEQFFGPGTRLTVL.

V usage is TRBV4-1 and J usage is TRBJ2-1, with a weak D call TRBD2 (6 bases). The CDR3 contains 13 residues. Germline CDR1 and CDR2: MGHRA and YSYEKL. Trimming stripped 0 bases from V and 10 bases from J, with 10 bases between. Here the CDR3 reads CASSQDKGREQFF. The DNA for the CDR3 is TGCGCCAGCAGCCAAGATAAGGGGAGGGAGCAGTTCTTC.

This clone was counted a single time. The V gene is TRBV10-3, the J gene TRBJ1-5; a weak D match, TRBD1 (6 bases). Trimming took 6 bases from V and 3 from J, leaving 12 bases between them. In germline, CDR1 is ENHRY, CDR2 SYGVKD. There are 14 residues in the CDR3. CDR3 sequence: CAIRGHRDNQPQHF. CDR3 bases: TGTGCCATCAGGGGGCACAGGGACAATCAGCCCCAGCATTTT.

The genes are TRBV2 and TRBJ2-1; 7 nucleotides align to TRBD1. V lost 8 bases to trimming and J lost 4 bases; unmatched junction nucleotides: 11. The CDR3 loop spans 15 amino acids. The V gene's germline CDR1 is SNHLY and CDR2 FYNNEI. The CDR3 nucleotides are TGTGCCAGCGGGGTCCTAGGGGGCGGTTACAATGAGCAGTTCTTC. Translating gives CASGVLGGGYNEQFF.

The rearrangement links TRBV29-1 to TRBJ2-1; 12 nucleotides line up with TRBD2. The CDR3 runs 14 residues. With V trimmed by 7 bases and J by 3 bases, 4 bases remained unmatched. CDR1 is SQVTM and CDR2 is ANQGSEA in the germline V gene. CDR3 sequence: CSGGLAGRYNEQFF. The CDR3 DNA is TGCAGCGGGGGACTAGCGGGCCGCTACAATGAGCAGTTCTTC.

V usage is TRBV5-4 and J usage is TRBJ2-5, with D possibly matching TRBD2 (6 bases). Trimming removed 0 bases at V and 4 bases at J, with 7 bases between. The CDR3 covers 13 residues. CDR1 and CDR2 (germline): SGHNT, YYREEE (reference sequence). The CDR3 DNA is TGTGCCAGCAGCTTGGGCGGGGCAGAGACCCAGTACTTC. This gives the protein CASSLGGAETQYF.

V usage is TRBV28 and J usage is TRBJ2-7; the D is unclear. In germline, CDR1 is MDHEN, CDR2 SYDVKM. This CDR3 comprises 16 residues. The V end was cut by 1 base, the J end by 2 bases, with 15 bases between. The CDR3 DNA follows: TGTGCCAGCAGTTTATATCGACACGGAGTTACCTACGAGCAGTACTTC. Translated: CASSLYRHGVTYEQYF. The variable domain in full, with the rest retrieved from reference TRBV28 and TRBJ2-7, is DVKVTQSSRYLVKRTGEKVFLECVQDMDHENMFWYRQDPGLGLRLIYFSYDVKMKEKGDIPEGYSVSREKKERFSLILESASTNQTSMYLCASSLYRHGVTYEQYFGPGTRLTVT.

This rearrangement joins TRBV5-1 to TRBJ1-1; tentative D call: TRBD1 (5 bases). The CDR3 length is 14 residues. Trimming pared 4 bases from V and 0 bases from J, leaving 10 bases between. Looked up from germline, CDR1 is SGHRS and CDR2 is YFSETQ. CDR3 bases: TGCGCCAGCAGCATGGACACTGTGAACACTGAAGCTTTCTTT. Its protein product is CASSMDTVNTEAFF.

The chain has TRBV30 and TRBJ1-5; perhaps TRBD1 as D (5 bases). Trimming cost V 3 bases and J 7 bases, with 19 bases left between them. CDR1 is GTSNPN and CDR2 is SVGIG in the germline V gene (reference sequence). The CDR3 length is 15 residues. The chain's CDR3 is CAWRNSVGVGQPQHF. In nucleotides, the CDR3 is TGTGCCTGGAGAAACTCGGTAGGGGTAGGCCAGCCCCAGCATTTT.

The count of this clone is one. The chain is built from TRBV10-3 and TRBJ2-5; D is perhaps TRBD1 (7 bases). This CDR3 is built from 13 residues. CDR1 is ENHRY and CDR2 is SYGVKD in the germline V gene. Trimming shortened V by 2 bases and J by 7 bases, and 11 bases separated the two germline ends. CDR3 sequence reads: CAISELQGGTQYF. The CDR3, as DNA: TGTGCCATCAGTGAGCTCCAGGGGGGGACCCAGTACTTC.

Here the CDR3 reads CASSKDLAGTYEQYF. DNA of the CDR3: TGTGCCAGCAGCAAAGACCTAGCGGGAACCTACGAGCAGTACTTC. This sequence joins TRBV21-1 and TRBJ2-7; TRBD2 is the table's D call and was not checked against the DNA. TRBV21-1 is assigned pseudogene status. The CDR3 extends over 15 amino acids.

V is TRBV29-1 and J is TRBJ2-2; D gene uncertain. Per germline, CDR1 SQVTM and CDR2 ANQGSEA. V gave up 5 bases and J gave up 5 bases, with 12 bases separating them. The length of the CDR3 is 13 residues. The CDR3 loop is CSVQSFETGELFF. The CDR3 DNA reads TGCAGCGTTCAATCCTTCGAGACCGGGGAGCTGTTTTTT.